The 12 T cell receptor delta chains reported below all come from one sample, sequenced in a study of γδ T cells in repeated Plasmodium falciparum infection. Vgamma9/Vdelta2+ and Vdelta2-negative gammadelta T cells were flow-sorted from PBMC for bulk sequencing. TCRdb applied CATT to the multiplex PCR reads for clone calling. The data hold around 89,000 delta-chain clones, with 1.4% observed a single time. What was sequenced was gamma-delta T cells from blood. The receptors shown here come from a pool of human donors (malaria-infected and uninfected, not separated).

Concerning this clone: TCRdb lists the protein of a much larger clone for this DNA, which differs at residue 8, so this is likely a read error; the protein given here is translated from the DNA itself. The chain joins TRDV3 to TRDJ1, with D possibly being TRDD2 (5 bases). The CDR3 length is 15 residues. Germline CDR1 and CDR2: TVYSNPD and GDNSRS (reference sequence). V was pared by 4 bases and J by 1 base, with 19 bases between. CDR3 bases: TGTGCCTCCTACCGGAACCGGGAAGGCACCGATAAACTCATCTTT. Its translation: CASYRNREGTDKLIF.

This clone occurred a few times. With a far larger clone one base away, a read error is the likely cause. Other nucleotide sequences from this sample produce the same CDR3. No J gene was called, and the V gene is TRDV1; the table's D call of TRDD3 was not tested on the DNA. This CDR3 has 22 amino acids. CDR1 and CDR2 (germline): TSWWSYY, QGS. The CDR3, as DNA: TGTGCTCTTGGGGAACGGCCTTTAAAGGCGTGGTACTGGGGGATGCGAACCGATAAGCTCATCTTT. Protein: CALGERPLKAWYWGMRTDKLIF.

This clone was counted a few times. TCRdb's entry gives the protein of a much larger clone, which mismatches this DNA's translation at residue 13, likely from a read error; the protein reported here is translated from the DNA. V gene assignment gives TRDV2, but the J gene was left uncalled; TRDD3, the table's D call, lacks a check against the DNA. This CDR3 has 15 amino acids. Germline CDR1 is GEAIGNYY and CDR2 is EKD. The CDR3 DNA sequence: TGTGCCTGTGACGGCATAGGGGGGCGCCACGATAAACCCATCTTT. Translated: CACDGIGGRHDKPIF.

Only a few counts were recorded for this clone. This likely stems from a read error, as it lies one base from a far larger clone. Other DNA sequences of this sample code for an identical CDR3. V and J are TRDV1 and TRDJ1; 9 positions agree with TRDD3. TCRdb leaves out the J gene; it was filled in here by matching the DNA to germline. The CDR3 length is 22 residues. Looked up from germline, CDR1 is TSWWSYY and CDR2 is QGS. CDR3 sequence: CALGEPMGHPTGGRLYTDKLIF. CDR3 DNA: TGTGCTCTTGGGGAACCTATGGGCCATCCTACTGGGGGACGTCTGTACACCGACAAACTCATCTTT.

Notes on this clone: TCRdb assigns this DNA the protein of a much larger clone, which departs from its translation at residue 8; this likely reflects a read error, and the protein shown comes from translating the DNA. V is TRDV1 and J is TRDJ1; a weak D match, TRDD3 (8 bases). Here the J gene came from matching the DNA to germline, since TCRdb omits it. Germline loops: CDR1 TSWWSYY, CDR2 QGS. Trimming took off 0 bases at V and 0 bases at J, with 32 bases between the two ends. The CDR3 totals 23 residues. CDR3 sequence: CALGELQYFLLTYWGVYTDKLIF. DNA for the CDR3: TGTGCTCTTGGGGAACTTCAGTATTTCCTACTAACGTACTGGGGGGTGTACACCGATAAACTCATCTTT.

This clone was counted many times. The CDR3 DNA reads as TGTGCTCTTGGGGAACTTACCCGTACTGGGGGACGGAGGTACACCGATAAACTCATCTTT. Translating it yields CALGELTRTGGRRYTDKLIF. V is TRDV1 and J is TRDJ1; 9 bases are shared with TRDD3. CDR1 is TSWWSYY, CDR2 QGS, per germline. V dropped 0 bases and J dropped 0; count of bases not matched to a gene: 14. The CDR3 is made up of 20 amino acids.

This clone was seen more than once but under ten times. At one end, the junction sequence differs from germline, possibly due to a read error. This chain links TRDV1 with TRDJ1, with 8 bases fitting TRDD3. TCRdb supplies no J gene; here it was assigned by aligning the nucleotide sequence to germline. The CDR3 runs 17 residues. Per germline, CDR1 TSWWSYY and CDR2 QGS. CDR3 residues: CAPGESPVLGDTDKLIF. DNA for the CDR3: TGTGCTCCTGGGGAATCTCCAGTACTGGGGGACACCGATAAACTCATCTTT.

This clone turned up a few times. A read error is likely here: a far larger clone is one base away. The sample contains more than one DNA sequence encoding this CDR3. J is TRDJ1 and V is TRDV1; D is tentatively TRDD2 or TRDD3 (6 bases each). Matching the DNA to germline supplied the J gene, which TCRdb does not give. The CDR3 is made up of 19 amino acids. Germline CDR1 reads TSWWSYY; CDR2 reads QGS. The CDR3 sequence: CALGVSCGDPTCGTDKLIF. DNA of the CDR3: TGTGCCCTTGGGGTTTCCTGTGGGGATCCTACCTGTGGGACCGATAAACTCATCTTT.

The table lists this clone with a few counts. TCRdb's listed protein matches a much larger clone and diverges from this DNA's translation at residue 6, likely through a read error; the protein shown comes from the DNA. The gene calls are TRDV2 and TRDJ1, with 12 positions matching TRDD3. Here the J gene was assigned by germline matching of the DNA, as TCRdb has none. The V and J ends lost 3 bases and 3 bases, in that order; junction bases with no gene match: 19. The length of the CDR3 is 20 residues. Germline values: CDR1 GEAIGNYY, CDR2 EKD. DNA of the CDR3: TGTGCCTGTGACCGCCCCGATCTGGGGGATACGCGGAATAAGGCCGATAAACTCATCTTT. Translation gives CACDRPDLGDTRNKADKLIF.

The sample holds a few counts of this clone. Translating this DNA gives a protein that differs at residue 10 from the TCRdb one, which belongs to a much larger clone; a read error is likely, and the protein shown is this translation. V is TRDV2 and J is TRDJ3; 10 positions agree with TRDD3. The ends lost 3 bases at V and 1 base at J; junction bases unmatched: 14. The germline gives CDR1 GEAIGNYY, CDR2 EKD. This CDR3 contains 21 residues. The CDR3 sequence: CACDEVLGDAPRSWDTRQMFF. In nucleotides, the CDR3 is TGTGCCTGTGACGAGGTACTGGGGGATGCGCCCCGTTCCTGGGACACCCGACAGATGTTTTTC.

There are a few counts of this clone. This DNA's translation differs at residue 2 from TCRdb's protein, which comes from a much larger clone; a read error is likely, and the protein shown is translated from the DNA. The V call is TRDV1, the J call TRDJ1; possible D gene TRDD3, 5 bases. Germline CDR1 reads TSWWSYY; CDR2 reads QGS. This CDR3 comprises 23 residues. Here the CDR3 reads CSLGELSTLTVLHAPIYTDKLIF. CDR3 sequence (DNA): TGTTCTCTTGGGGAACTAAGTACTTTGACAGTACTCCATGCGCCAATTTACACCGATAAACTCATCTTT.

There are a few counts of this clone. TCRdb pairs this DNA with a much larger clone's protein that differs at residue 10, likely a read error; the protein shown was translated from the DNA. In nucleotides, the CDR3 is TGTGCTCTTGGGAAGGGAGTACTGGGGAATTACTCCTGGGACACCCGACAGATGTTTTTC. Translating it yields CALGKGVLGNYSWDTRQMFF. The V call is TRDV1, the J call TRDJ3; 7 bases align to TRDD3. TCRdb is silent on the J gene; assignment here came from matching the DNA to germline. Trimming at V came to 5 bases and at J to 0 bases, leaving 13 bases not matched to a gene. From germline, CDR1 is TSWWSYY and CDR2 QGS. The CDR3 covers 20 residues.